The rows below give T cell receptor beta chains drawn from one sample of a study of T cell changes during pregnancy in multiple sclerosis. This table comes from immunoSEQ multiplex PCR, and its TCRdb copy is limited to in-frame clones, with some not included. This table has 85,000 to 110,000 clones, 85% to 95% appearing once. Sample: peripheral blood, taken after pregnancy. The receptors shown here come from a female donor with multiple sclerosis, enrolled in a pregnancy study. The CDR3 runs from the conserved cysteine through the conserved F or W. The order of the fields is J gene, clone size, D gene, V gene, CDR3 protein, CDR3 DNA. The D gene is left open where the match is weak. Not every row has a clone size; where given, it reads once, few, many or a size class.

j_gene: TRBJ1-1
abundance: .
d_gene: .
v_gene: TRBV5-1
CDR3aa: CASRTTEAFF
CDR3nt: TGCGCCAGCAGAACAACTGAAGCTTTCTTT

j_gene: TRBJ2-3
abundance: .
d_gene: .
v_gene: TRBV27
CDR3aa: CASRRTAELGTDTQYF
CDR3nt: TGTGCCAGCAGGAGGACTGCTGAACTTGGCACAGATACGCAGTATTTT

j_gene: TRBJ1-2
abundance: .
d_gene: TRBD1
v_gene: TRBV2
CDR3aa: CASSDRGRSYGYTF
CDR3nt: TGTGCCAGCAGTGACAGGGGGCGCAGCTATGGCTACACCTTC

j_gene: TRBJ1-5
abundance: .
d_gene: TRBD1
v_gene: TRBV2
CDR3aa: CASSVNQRDRVYSNQPQHF
CDR3nt: TGTGCCAGCAGTGTAAACCAACGGGACAGGGTCTATAGCAATCAGCCCCAGCATTTT

j_gene: TRBJ2-7
abundance: few
d_gene: .
v_gene: TRBV28
CDR3aa: CASSLQGSYEQYF
CDR3nt: TGTGCCAGCAGTTTGCAGGGTTCCTACGAGCAGTACTTC

j_gene: TRBJ2-1
abundance: .
d_gene: TRBD2
v_gene: TRBV7-3
CDR3aa: CASSRSGTSGNEQFF
CDR3nt: TGTGCCAGCAGCCGAAGCGGGACTAGCGGTAATGAGCAGTTCTTC

j_gene: TRBJ2-7
abundance: .
d_gene: TRBD2
v_gene: TRBV10-1
CDR3aa: CASSEGLAGPYEQYF
CDR3nt: TGCGCCAGCAGTGAGGGGCTAGCGGGGCCCTACGAGCAGTACTTC

j_gene: TRBJ2-7
abundance: .
d_gene: TRBD2
v_gene: TRBV7-6
CDR3aa: CASSPSTSGKAGEQYF
CDR3nt: TGTGCCAGCAGCCCTTCGACTAGCGGGAAAGCGGGAGAGCAGTACTTC

j_gene: TRBJ2-2
abundance: .
d_gene: TRBD2
v_gene: TRBV11-3
CDR3aa: CASSLRAGVGTGELFF
CDR3nt: TGTGCCAGCAGCTTGCGAGCGGGAGTGGGGACCGGGGAGCTGTTTTTT

j_gene: TRBJ2-1
abundance: once
d_gene: .
v_gene: TRBV7-9
CDR3aa: CASSFRANEQFF
CDR3nt: TGTGCCAGCAGCTTTCGAGCGAATGAGCAGTTCTTC

j_gene: TRBJ2-7
abundance: .
d_gene: .
v_gene: TRBV30
CDR3aa: CVLALSSYEQYF
CDR3nt: TGTGTTCTAGCGCTAAGCTCCTACGAGCAGTACTTC

j_gene: TRBJ1-2
abundance: .
d_gene: .
v_gene: TRBV6-6
CDR3aa: CASSRGTDLYGYTF
CDR3nt: TGTGCCAGCAGCCGGGGGACCGATTTATATGGCTACACCTTC

j_gene: TRBJ1-2
abundance: .
d_gene: TRBD1
v_gene: TRBV6-5
CDR3aa: CASSTTGGYGYTF
CDR3nt: TGTGCCAGCAGTACCACAGGGGGCTATGGCTACACCTTC

j_gene: TRBJ2-3
abundance: .
d_gene: TRBD1
v_gene: TRBV5-5
CDR3aa: CASSTEDRGPLDTQYF
CDR3nt: TGTGCCAGCAGCACGGAGGACAGGGGGCCCCTAGATACGCAGTATTTT

j_gene: TRBJ1-5
abundance: .
d_gene: .
v_gene: TRBV27
CDR3aa: CASPRQSNQPQHF
CDR3nt: TGTGCCAGCCCGAGACAAAGCAATCAGCCCCAGCATTTT

j_gene: TRBJ1-1
abundance: .
d_gene: TRBD1
v_gene: TRBV7-3
CDR3aa: CASSRQGDREAFF
CDR3nt: TGTGCCAGCAGCCGACAGGGAGACCGCGAAGCTTTCTTT

j_gene: TRBJ1-4
abundance: .
d_gene: .
v_gene: TRBV4-1
CDR3aa: CASSQVLNGGEKLFF
CDR3nt: TGCGCCAGCAGCCAAGTCCTTAACGGGGGGGAAAAACTGTTTTTT

j_gene: TRBJ1-1
abundance: .
d_gene: .
v_gene: TRBV4-2
CDR3aa: CASSPEAVMNTEAFF
CDR3nt: TGTGCCAGCAGCCCCGAAGCTGTCATGAACACTGAAGCTTTCTTT

j_gene: TRBJ1-2
abundance: once
d_gene: TRBD1
v_gene: TRBV5-1
CDR3aa: CASSFGDRGDGYTF
CDR3nt: TGCGCCAGCAGCTTTGGGGACAGGGGAGATGGCTACACCTTC

j_gene: TRBJ1-1
abundance: .
d_gene: .
v_gene: TRBV12-5
CDR3aa: CASGFLRENTEAFF
CDR3nt: TGTGCTAGTGGTTTCCTCAGGGAGAACACTGAAGCTTTCTTT

j_gene: TRBJ2-5
abundance: .
d_gene: .
v_gene: TRBV5-1
CDR3aa: CASSRGGEETQYF
CDR3nt: TGCGCCAGCAGCCGAGGGGGGGAAGAGACCCAGTACTTC

j_gene: TRBJ1-5
abundance: few
d_gene: .
v_gene: TRBV6-1
CDR3aa: CASSEYEISNQPQHF
CDR3nt: TGTGCCAGCAGTGAATACGAGATTAGCAATCAGCCCCAGCATTTT

j_gene: TRBJ2-7
abundance: .
d_gene: TRBD1
v_gene: TRBV27
CDR3aa: CASSPQGGQSYEQYF
CDR3nt: TGTGCCAGCAGTCCACAAGGGGGCCAGTCCTACGAGCAGTACTTC